Shown below are 9 T cell receptor beta chains from a single sample sequenced in a study of T cells after yellow fever vaccination. TCRdb itself ran the 5' RACE reads through MiXCR, one entry per CDR3 protein. The sample consists of roughly 160,000 distinct CDR3 sequences, about 7% of them appearing once. The sample in question was CD4+ T cells sorted from PBMCs, obtained roughly 5 days after the first yellow fever vaccination. These receptors all come from a man between 18 and 29 years old who received the YFV17D yellow fever vaccine.

This clonotype was seen at least ten times. V gene TRBV3-1 combines with J gene TRBJ1-5; 7 nucleotides agree with TRBD1. Germline CDR1 reads LGHDT; CDR2 reads YNNKEL (reference sequence). CDR3 length: 14 residues. V shed 8 bases, J shed 6 bases, and the junction held 10 bases outside the gene matches. CDR3 coding DNA: TGTGCCAGCGGGCGACAGGGATCAAGTCAGCCCCAGCATTTT. This sequence encodes CASGRQGSSQPQHF.

Ten or more counts support this clonotype. This chain links TRBV28 with TRBJ2-5; the D gene is possibly TRBD1 (6 bases). The CDR3 length is 14 residues. V lost 6 bases and J lost 5, with 16 bases in between. The germline gives CDR1 MDHEN, CDR2 SYDVKM. This CDR3 is CASRGRGRWETQYF. The CDR3 DNA reads as TGTGCCAGCAGGGGAAGGGGGAGATGGGAGACCCAGTACTTC.

This clonotype was detected ten times or more. The chain uses TRBV2 and TRBJ1-1; 9 nucleotides line up with TRBD1. The CDR3 runs to 14 residues. Germline CDR1 is SNHLY and CDR2 is FYNNEI. Germline trimming cut 7 bases from V and 8 bases from J; bases unmatched to any gene: 11. The CDR3 is CASTWGQGPGEAFF. The CDR3 DNA follows: TGTGCCAGCACGTGGGGACAGGGCCCAGGGGAAGCTTTCTTT. The whole variable domain, remainder taken from reference TRBV2 and TRBJ1-1, is EPEVTQTPSHQVTQMGQEVILRCVPISNHLYFYWYRQILGQKVEFLVSFYNNEISEKSEIFDDQFSVERPDGSNFTLKIRSTKLEDSAMYFCASTWGQGPGEAFFGQGTRLTVV.

Ten or more counts support this clonotype. The rearrangement uses TRBV28 and TRBJ1-2; a weak D match, TRBD1 (6 bases). This CDR3 comprises 12 residues. Trimming removed 6 bases at V and 5 bases at J, with 10 bases between. Germline V gives CDR1 MDHEN, CDR2 SYDVKM. CDR3 region: CASSPTGYGYTF. The CDR3 DNA is TGTGCCAGCAGCCCAACAGGGTATGGCTACACCTTC.

This clonotype was counted at least ten times. The chain has TRBV20-1 and TRBJ1-1, with a weak D call TRBD1 (6 bases). There are 12 residues in the CDR3. V was pared by 3 bases and J by 5 bases, with 10 bases between. From germline, CDR1 is DFQATT and CDR2 SNEGSKA (reference sequence). CDR3 nucleotides: TGCAGTGCTAGCGCAGGGGAGACTGAAGCTTTCTTT. Its translation is CSASAGETEAFF.

The V and J genes are TRBV24-1 and TRBJ2-3, with 11 bases fitting TRBD2. Germline V gives CDR1 KGHDR, CDR2 SFDVKD. Trimming removed 6 bases from V and 4 bases from J; junction bases left unmatched: 11. This CDR3 spans 17 amino acids. The CDR3 here is CATSIGRLAGNADTQYF. The CDR3 DNA is TGTGCCACCAGTATAGGCCGACTAGCGGGGAATGCAGATACGCAGTATTTT.

The table lists this clonotype with a few counts. The V gene is TRBV7-2, the J gene TRBJ1-6, with 10 nucleotides matching TRBD1. This CDR3 is built from 17 residues. Germline CDR1 is SGHTA and CDR2 is FQGNSA. V shed 4 bases and J 3 bases; nucleotides not matched to a gene: 6. CDR3 DNA sequence: TGTGCCAGCAGCTCCCCGACAGGGGGCCGCTATAATTCACCCCTCCACTTT. Translation gives CASSSPTGGRYNSPLHF.

This clonotype was seen ten or more times. The chain uses TRBV30 and TRBJ1-1; no clear D gene. The germline CDR1 and CDR2 sequences are GTSNPN and SVGIG (reference sequence). The V end lost 4 bases, the J end lost 0 bases, and 9 bases lay between the germline ends. This CDR3 spans 13 amino acids. The CDR3 coding sequence is TGTGCCTGGAACCCCCGGATGAACACTGAAGCTTTCTTT. Protein product: CAWNPRMNTEAFF.

This clonotype was counted many times. The chain has TRBV18 and TRBJ2-2, with 7 bases that match TRBD1. This CDR3 has 14 amino acids. Germline V gene data show CDR1 as KGHSH and CDR2 as LQKENI. The trim removed 6 bases at V and 3 bases at J, leaving 4 bases unmatched. The CDR3 coding sequence is TGTGCCAGCTCGCAAGGGACAGACACCGGGGAGCTGTTTTTT. It codes for CASSQGTDTGELFF.